Each of the 25 T cell receptor beta chains below was sequenced from the same sample in a study of shared clonotypes between healthy human individuals. Assay used: immunoSEQ multiplex PCR; TCRdb lists only in-frame clones, some missing. This table holds 2,500,000 or so clones, 93% found once. The sequenced sample was naive CD4+ T cells from PBMCs. The subset here: CD45RA+ positively selected. These receptor sequences come from a young man in good health. Some clones in this sample may be carry-over from other donors' samples.

On this clone: Other DNA sequences from this sample encode an identical CDR3 as well. This rearrangement joins TRBV9 to TRBJ2-1; D not certain. The CDR3 is 14 residues long. V lost 0 bases and J lost 1, with 5 bases in between. The germline V gene has CDR1 SGDLS and CDR2 YYNGEE. The CDR3 bases are TGTGCCAGCAGCGTAGGTGATTCCTACAATGAGCAGTTCTTC. Its protein is CASSVGDSYNEQFF.

The chain recombines TRBV19 with TRBJ1-4; D not certain. Germline V CDR1 and CDR2: LNHDA, SQIVND (reference sequence). CDR3 length: 14 amino acids. The V end was cut by 5 bases, the J end by 6 bases, with 13 bases between. The CDR3 loop is CASSVRQDHEKLFF. In nucleotides, the CDR3 is TGTGCCAGTAGTGTCCGGCAGGACCATGAAAAACTGTTTTTT.

The V call is TRBV28, the J call TRBJ1-3, with TRBD1 as a possible D gene (5 bases). Germline-derived CDR1 and CDR2 are MDHEN and SYDVKM. V lost 6 bases to trimming and J lost 4 bases, with 16 bases between them. The CDR3 length is 15 residues. CDR3 sequence (DNA): TGTGCCAGCAGGGGGCTGCAACCCTTAGGAAACACCATATATTTT. This sequence encodes CASRGLQPLGNTIYF.

The chain uses TRBV5-4 and TRBJ2-5; tentatively, D is TRBD1 (5 bases). Germline CDR1 SGHNT, CDR2 YYREEE (reference sequence). This CDR3 has 15 residues. Trimming took 3 bases from V and 3 from J, leaving 15 bases between them. Here the CDR3 DNA reads TGTGCCAGCAGCTCTCGCAGTCAAGGGGAAGAGACCCAGTACTTC. Translated, it gives CASSSRSQGEETQYF.

The chain uses TRBV19 and TRBJ1-5; no reliable D call. Germline loops: CDR1 LNHDA, CDR2 SQIVND (reference sequence). The CDR3 has 14 residues. Trimming left V 3 bases short and J 4 bases short, with 10 bases between. CDR3 amino acids: CASSMDGRNQPQHF. CDR3 in DNA: TGTGCCAGTAGTATGGACGGCCGAAATCAGCCCCAGCATTTT.

This chain links TRBV5-5 with TRBJ1-1; the D gene is possibly TRBD1 (5 bases). Germline V gene sequence: CDR1 SGHKS, CDR2 YYEKEE (reference sequence). V was trimmed by 4 bases and J by 4 bases, leaving 20 bases between them. The CDR3 extends over 16 amino acids. The CDR3 DNA follows: TGTGCCAGCAGCCCAGGACCGGGGGGAGGCGGCACTGAAGCTTTCTTT. Translation: CASSPGPGGGGTEAFF. The full variable domain, in which reference TRBV5-5 and TRBJ1-1 provide the parts outside the CDR3, is DAGVTQSPTHLIKTRGQQVTLRCSPISGHKSVSWYQQVLGQGPQFIFQYYEKEERGRGNFPDRFSARQFPNYSSELNVNALLLGDSALYLCASSPGPGGGGTEAFFGQGTRLTVV.

The genes are TRBV20-1 and TRBJ2-3, with D unresolved. Germline lookup yields CDR1 DFQATT and CDR2 SNEGSKA (reference sequence). The CDR3 loop spans 11 amino acids. Trimming took off 6 bases at V and 8 bases at J, with 12 bases between the two ends. CDR3 in DNA: TGCAGTGCCCACCGGGTGACTACGCAGTATTTT. Translation: CSAHRVTTQYF.

The chain uses TRBV18 and TRBJ1-1; D remains unclear. The CDR3 totals 13 residues. CDR1 is KGHSH and CDR2 is LQKENI in the germline V gene. Trimming pared 5 bases from V and 1 base from J, leaving 8 bases between. The CDR3 protein is CASSESENTEAFF. DNA of the CDR3: TGTGCCAGCTCAGAGTCGGAGAACACTGAAGCTTTCTTT.

The table lists this clone with a count of one. J is TRBJ2-7 and V is TRBV28; TRBD2 matches at 7 bases. V gave up 8 bases and J gave up 1 base; unmatched junction bases: 8. Germline V gene sequence: CDR1 MDHEN, CDR2 SYDVKM. The CDR3 has 14 residues. This CDR3 is CASGVAGASYEQYF. The CDR3 coding sequence is TGTGCCAGCGGGGTTGCGGGAGCATCCTACGAGCAGTACTTC.

This clone was seen once. CDR3 sequence (DNA): TGTGCCAGCAGCTCCCGGCTAGCGGGAGGTCGCGAGCAGTACTTC. Amino acid sequence: CASSSRLAGGREQYF. V is TRBV5-4 and J is TRBJ2-7; 11 nucleotides match TRBD2. Germline values: CDR1 SGHNT, CDR2 YYREEE (reference sequence). With 3 bases clipped from V and 6 bases from J, the junction kept 8 bases outside the gene matches. The CDR3 length is 15 residues.

A word on this clone: Different DNA sequences within this sample yield the same CDR3. The rearrangement joins TRBV9 to TRBJ1-2; no reliable D call. This CDR3 region has 14 residues. V lost 1 base, J lost 4 bases, and 11 bases lay in between. Germline values: CDR1 SGDLS, CDR2 YYNGEE. CDR3 residues: CASSVSGQSYGYTF. In DNA, the CDR3 is TGTGCCAGCAGCGTATCCGGCCAGAGCTATGGCTACACCTTC.

V and J are TRBV29-1 and TRBJ2-2; D could derive from TRBD1 or TRBD2 (5 bases each). Trimming cost V 6 bases and J 6 bases, with 14 bases left between them. The CDR3 sequence is 13 residues long. Germline V gene lookup returns CDR1 SQVTM and CDR2 ANQGSEA. CDR3 in amino acids: CSVLGVRAGELFF. The CDR3 bases are TGCAGCGTCTTGGGGGTCAGGGCCGGGGAGCTGTTTTTT.

The rearrangement uses TRBV28 and TRBJ2-7; no definite D call. V lost 5 bases and J 7 bases, leaving 15 bases between the germline ends. The germline gives CDR1 MDHEN, CDR2 SYDVKM. The CDR3 runs to 13 residues. CDR3 in amino acids: CASSPPQPREQYF. The DNA of the CDR3 is TGTGCCAGCAGTCCCCCACAGCCGAGGGAGCAGTACTTC. Based on the CDR3 plus reference TRBV28 and TRBJ2-7, the full variable domain is DVKVTQSSRYLVKRTGEKVFLECVQDMDHENMFWYRQDPGLGLRLIYFSYDVKMKEKGDIPEGYSVSREKKERFSLILESASTNQTSMYLCASSPPQPREQYFGPGTRLTVT.

This clone was picked up a small number of times. The sample contains more than one DNA sequence encoding this CDR3. The genes are TRBV28 and TRBJ1-1; D is uncertain. The CDR3 consists of 14 residues. Trimming pared 2 bases from V and 0 bases from J, leaving 7 bases between. Germline V gives CDR1 MDHEN, CDR2 SYDVKM. CDR3 sequence reads: CASSLEQLNTEAFF. The CDR3 nucleotides read TGTGCCAGCAGTTTAGAACAACTGAACACTGAAGCTTTCTTT.

The chain uses TRBV28 and TRBJ2-2; D unclear. V was shortened by 3 bases and J by 0 bases, with 11 bases between the two germline ends. Germline-derived CDR1 and CDR2 are MDHEN and SYDVKM. This CDR3 comprises 16 residues. The DNA for the CDR3 is TGTGCCAGCAGTTTCATGAGACGGGCGAACACCGGGGAGCTGTTTTTT. It yields the protein CASSFMRRANTGELFF.

CDR3 region: CASSSRPGEETQYF. DNA of the CDR3: TGTGCCAGCAGCTCCCGACCAGGGGAAGAGACCCAGTACTTC. The chain employs TRBV5-6 and TRBJ2-5; possibly TRBD1 for D (6 bases). The CDR3 consists of 14 residues. V lost 3 bases and J 3 bases, leaving 12 bases between the germline ends. Germline V CDR1 and CDR2: SGHDT, YYEEEE. The full variable domain, in which reference TRBV5-6 and TRBJ2-5 provide the parts outside the CDR3, is DAGVTQSPTHLIKTRGQQVTLRCSPKSGHDTVSWYQQALGQGPQFIFQYYEEEERQRGNFPDRFSGHQFPNYSSELNVNALLLGDSALYLCASSSRPGEETQYFGPGTRLLVL.

The chain combines TRBV7-2 with TRBJ2-5, with TRBD2 matching 8 bases. The CDR3 sequence is 15 residues long. Germline loops: CDR1 SGHTA, CDR2 FQGNSA. The V gene end was trimmed by 3 bases and the J gene end by 1 base; junction bases not matched to a gene: 4. The CDR3 reads CASSLSAGAQETQYF. DNA of the CDR3: TGTGCCAGCAGCTTGTCAGCGGGAGCCCAAGAGACCCAGTACTTC.

This chain joins TRBV5-8 and TRBJ1-5; no firm D call. V was cut by 0 bases and J by 3 bases, with 10 bases left in between. In germline, CDR1 is SGHTS, CDR2 YDEGEE. The CDR3 loop spans 15 amino acids. The CDR3 nucleotides read TGTGCCAGCAGCTTGGACCCTCACTACAATCAGCCCCAGCATTTT. Translated, it gives CASSLDPHYNQPQHF.

The rearrangement joins TRBV5-4 to TRBJ1-2; 9 bases fit TRBD1. The CDR3 loop spans 14 amino acids. Germline CDR1 SGHNT, CDR2 YYREEE (reference sequence). With V trimmed by 3 bases and J by 7 bases, 7 bases remained unmatched. DNA for the CDR3: TGTGCCAGCAGCTCCGCCGGGACAGGGCTTGGCTACACCTTC. This translates into CASSSAGTGLGYTF.

The V and J genes are TRBV20-1 and TRBJ2-1, with 8 nucleotides matching TRBD2. CDR1 is DFQATT and CDR2 is SNEGSKA in the germline V gene (reference sequence). CDR3 length: 10 residues. The DNA for the CDR3 is TGCAGCGGACTAGCCAATGAGCAGTTCTTC. Protein sequence: CSGLANEQFF.

Concerning this clone: In the same sample, other DNA sequences code for this CDR3. CDR3 amino acids: CASSPLAGGTGELFF. For the CDR3, the DNA is TGTGCCAGCTCACCTTTAGCGGGAGGCACCGGGGAGCTGTTTTTT. The V and J genes are TRBV18 and TRBJ2-2; 10 bases agree with TRBD2. The V gene's germline CDR1 is KGHSH and CDR2 LQKENI. V gave up 3 bases and J gave up 4 bases; unmatched junction bases: 2. The CDR3 contains 15 residues.

This clone was observed a few times. The rearrangement joins TRBV9 to TRBJ2-2; D remains unclear. With 4 bases removed from V and 6 bases from J, the gap between germline ends came to 7 bases. The length of the CDR3 is 12 residues. The germline CDR1 and CDR2 sequences are SGDLS and YYNGEE. As DNA, the CDR3 is TGTGCCAGCAGCCCTCAGGCCGGGGAGCTGTTTTTT. Encoded protein: CASSPQAGELFF.

The chain joins TRBV7-2 to TRBJ2-2; perhaps TRBD2 as D (6 bases). The V gene lost 1 base and the J gene lost 5 bases, with 14 bases spanning the gap. Germline V gene data show CDR1 as SGHTA and CDR2 as FQGNSA. The CDR3 loop spans 16 amino acids. The CDR3 nucleotides are TGTGCCAGCAGCTTAGTAGGCGGAGGGAGTACCGGGGAGCTGTTTTTT. As protein: CASSLVGGGSTGELFF.

This chain uses TRBV29-1 with TRBJ2-7; D is perhaps TRBD1 (6 bases). CDR1 SQVTM and CDR2 ANQGSEA come from the germline V gene. V lost 3 bases to trimming and J lost 0 bases, with 21 bases between them. The CDR3 is 17 residues long. The CDR3: CSVDGGPTGFLSYEQYF. In DNA, the CDR3 is TGCAGCGTTGATGGGGGCCCGACAGGCTTCCTCTCCTACGAGCAGTACTTC.

Comments on this clone: Different DNA sequences within this sample yield the same CDR3. The chain joins TRBV29-1 to TRBJ2-7; 12 nucleotides line up with TRBD1. CDR3 length: 13 residues. Trimming cost V 6 bases and J 6 bases; bases outside gene matches: 6. Germline V gene sequence: CDR1 SQVTM, CDR2 ANQGSEA. The CDR3: CSVPGQGAGEQYF. CDR3 DNA sequence: TGCAGCGTGCCGGGACAGGGGGCGGGCGAGCAGTACTTC.